Following are 32 T cell receptor beta chains from one sample sequenced in a study of cytomegalovirus exposure and HLA in healthy donors. The PCR made use of 60 Vbeta and 13 Jbeta primers. The assay was immunoSEQ multiplex PCR, and TCRdb's table has in-frame clones only and misses some. This sample has approximately 30,000 clones, with less than 55% found just once. The sample comprised PBMCs. The receptor source for this set is a woman aged 50 to 60 in good health and CMV-seronegative.

The chain recombines TRBV7-3 with TRBJ1-2; 8 nucleotides match TRBD1. After removal of 6 bases from V and 4 bases from J, the junction contained 4 bases not matched to a gene. This CDR3 contains 13 residues. Germline loops: CDR1 SGHTA, CDR2 FQGTGA. The CDR3 is CASSPGQGYGYTF. In nucleotides, the CDR3 is TGTGCCAGCAGTCCCGGACAGGGCTATGGCTACACCTTC.

This clone was seen more than once but under ten times. The genes are TRBV4-2 and TRBJ1-2; TRBD1 agrees at 12 bases. V gave up 1 base and J gave up 6 bases; unmatched junction bases: 9. This CDR3 is 17 amino acids long. Germline CDR1 is LGHNA and CDR2 is YNFKEQ. The CDR3 sequence is CASSQAPRDRGLHGYTF. The DNA for the CDR3 is TGTGCCAGCAGCCAAGCTCCCCGGGACAGGGGGCTCCATGGCTACACCTTC.

This clone was seen a few times. The gene calls are TRBV29-1 and TRBJ2-3; D is perhaps TRBD2 (5 bases). This CDR3 region has 12 residues. Germline values: CDR1 SQVTM, CDR2 ANQGSEA. Trimming cost V 4 bases and J 10 bases, with 15 bases left between them. The CDR3 sequence: CSVGRAAESQYF. The CDR3 DNA sequence: TGCAGCGTTGGTCGGGCAGCGGAGTCGCAGTATTTT.

V gene TRBV5-6 combines with J gene TRBJ1-3; weak D call: TRBD1 (5 bases). Germline values: CDR1 SGHDT, CDR2 YYEEEE. Trimming removed 1 base from V and 2 bases from J, with 22 bases in between. The CDR3 contains 19 residues. Here the CDR3 reads CASSLSPGHRLLPGNTIYF. The CDR3 DNA reads TGTGCCAGCAGCTTGAGCCCCGGGCACAGGCTCCTTCCTGGAAACACCATATATTTT.

There are a few counts of this clone. The genes are TRBV13 and TRBJ2-5, with a weak D call TRBD1 (6 bases). The CDR3 spans 17 residues. The germline CDR1 and CDR2 sequences are PRHDT and FYEKMQ (reference sequence). The V gene lost 5 bases and the J gene lost 2 bases, with 21 bases spanning the gap. The CDR3 here is CASSPEGARDTQETQYF. Written as DNA, the CDR3 is TGTGCCAGCAGCCCCGAAGGTGCGAGGGACACACAAGAGACCCAGTACTTC. Filled out from reference TRBV13 and TRBJ2-5, the complete variable domain reads AAGVIQSPRHLIKEKRETATLKCYPIPRHDTVYWYQQGPGQDPQFLISFYEKMQSDKGSIPDRFSAQQFSDYHSELNMSSLELGDSALYFCASSPEGARDTQETQYFGPGTRLLVL.

The sample holds a few counts of this clone. The V call is TRBV5-1, the J call TRBJ2-5, with TRBD1 identical over 11 bases. The CDR3 runs 15 residues. Losses at the gene ends were 2 bases for V and 4 bases for J; bases not matched to a gene: 4. Germline CDR1 reads SGHRS; CDR2 reads YFSETQ. The CDR3 region is CASSLGQGAGETQYF. The CDR3 nucleotides are TGCGCCAGCAGCTTAGGACAGGGGGCGGGAGAGACCCAGTACTTC. Full variable domain (remainder filled in from reference TRBV5-1 and TRBJ2-5): KAGVTQTPRYLIKTRGQQVTLSCSPISGHRSVSWYQQTPGQGLQFLFEYFSETQRNKGNFPGRFSGRQFSNSRSEMNVSTLELGDSALYLCASSLGQGAGETQYFGPGTRLLVL.

The CDR3 sequence: CAWRLGGLNTDTQYF. CDR3 in DNA: TGTGCCTGGAGGTTAGGGGGCCTAAATACAGATACGCAGTATTTT. The V gene is TRBV30, the J gene TRBJ2-3, with 7 positions matching TRBD1. There are 15 residues in the CDR3. Per germline, CDR1 GTSNPN and CDR2 SVGIG (reference sequence). V lost 3 bases, J lost 3 bases, and 9 bases stayed unmatched.

This chain uses TRBV6-6 with TRBJ2-5; 8 bases are shared with TRBD2. This CDR3 has 14 residues. Trimming at V came to 6 bases and at J to 4 bases, leaving 7 bases not matched to a gene. In germline, CDR1 is MNHNY, CDR2 SVGAGI (reference sequence). DNA for the CDR3: TGTGCCAGCAGCTCCGCGGGGGGCGCAGAGACCCAGTACTTC. It codes for CASSSAGGAETQYF.

This clone appeared a few times. The V gene is TRBV30, the J gene TRBJ1-2; the D is unclear. The CDR3 spans 12 residues. The V gene's germline CDR1 is GTSNPN and CDR2 SVGIG (reference sequence). V gave up 2 bases and J gave up 10 bases, with 14 bases separating them. CDR3 region: CAWSPTVGDYTF. CDR3 in DNA: TGTGCCTGGAGTCCTACGGTGGGCGACTACACCTTC.

Only a few counts were recorded for this clone. The V call is TRBV28, the J call TRBJ1-4; 7 bases match TRBD1. The V segment lost 0 bases and the J segment 8 bases; nucleotides outside the gene matches: 6. This CDR3 comprises 15 residues. Per germline, CDR1 MDHEN and CDR2 SYDVKM. The CDR3 is CASSLWGRGQEKLFF. Written as DNA, the CDR3 is TGTGCCAGCAGTTTATGGGGCAGGGGACAGGAAAAACTGTTTTTT.

A few counts support this clone. The J gene is TRBJ1-4, the V gene TRBV19; D uncertain. This CDR3 contains 14 residues. Germline CDR1 LNHDA, CDR2 SQIVND (reference sequence). V shed 7 bases and J shed 11 bases, with 20 bases lying between them. In DNA form, the CDR3 reads TGTGCCAGTACTAAAACGGGTGAATTATGGAAACTGTTTTTT. This codes for CASTKTGELWKLFF.

This clone turned up a few times. The chain is built from TRBV2 and TRBJ2-7; D might be TRBD1 (6 bases). V was pared by 5 bases and J by 2 bases, with 10 bases between. The CDR3 loop spans 13 amino acids. CDR1 and CDR2 (germline): SNHLY, FYNNEI. CDR3 amino acids: CASSRGLTYEQYF. Written as DNA, the CDR3 is TGTGCCAGCAGTAGGGGGTTAACCTACGAGCAGTACTTC.

The rearrangement links TRBV29-1 to TRBJ1-2; tentative D call: TRBD1 (5 bases). The CDR3 totals 12 residues. Per germline, CDR1 SQVTM and CDR2 ANQGSEA. Trimming took off 4 bases at V and 8 bases at J, with 14 bases between the two ends. This chain's CDR3 is CSVGEGYTGYTF. Here the CDR3 DNA reads TGCAGCGTTGGGGAGGGGTACACCGGCTACACCTTC.

This chain connects TRBV30 to TRBJ1-3, with D perhaps TRBD1 (6 bases). Looked up from germline, CDR1 is GTSNPN and CDR2 is SVGIG (reference sequence). Trimming took 5 bases from V and 5 from J, leaving 10 bases between them. This CDR3 has 12 amino acids. The CDR3 DNA is TGTGCCTGGGGAGGACAGAGAAACACCATATATTTT. Translation gives CAWGGQRNTIYF. Full variable domain (outside the CDR3, taken from reference TRBV30 and TRBJ1-3): SQTIHQWPATLVQPVGSPLSLECTVEGTSNPNLYWYRQAAGRGLQLLFYSVGIGQISSEVPQNLSASRPQDRQFILSSKKLLLSDSGFYLCAWGGQRNTIYFGEGSWLTVV.

The V gene is TRBV18, the J gene TRBJ2-6; D possibly corresponds to TRBD1 (5 bases). Per germline, CDR1 KGHSH and CDR2 LQKENI. The CDR3 is made up of 17 amino acids. V lost 4 bases, J lost 1 base, and 14 bases lay in between. The CDR3 DNA is TGTGCCAGCTCACACCCTGTCCCAGGGTCTGGGGCCAACGTCCTGACTTTC. Translated: CASSHPVPGSGANVLTF.

Only a few counts were recorded for this clone. The genes are TRBV7-2 and TRBJ1-5; 8 nucleotides agree with TRBD1. The germline V gene encodes CDR1 SGHTA and CDR2 FQGNSA. V lost 5 bases to trimming and J lost 2 bases; unmatched junction nucleotides: 8. The CDR3 runs to 16 residues. This chain's CDR3 is CASSPFATGGNQPQHF. The CDR3 DNA follows: TGTGCCAGCAGCCCCTTCGCGACAGGGGGCAATCAGCCCCAGCATTTT.

This clone was seen more than once but under ten times. V gene TRBV5-1 combines with J gene TRBJ1-3; 7 bases line up with TRBD1. J was trimmed by 0 bases and V by 3 bases; bases with no gene match: 3. Germline-derived CDR1 and CDR2 are SGHRS and YFSETQ. This CDR3 is built from 15 residues. The CDR3 reads CASSSGQASGNTIYF. Here the CDR3 DNA reads TGCGCCAGCAGCTCAGGACAGGCCTCTGGAAACACCATATATTTT. The whole variable domain, remainder taken from reference TRBV5-1 and TRBJ1-3, is KAGVTQTPRYLIKTRGQQVTLSCSPISGHRSVSWYQQTPGQGLQFLFEYFSETQRNKGNFPGRFSGRQFSNSRSEMNVSTLELGDSALYLCASSSGQASGNTIYFGEGSWLTVV.

The CDR3 DNA follows: TGTGCCTGGAGCGGGACTAGCGGGAGCACCGGGGAGCTGTTTTTT. It codes for CAWSGTSGSTGELFF. V usage is TRBV30 and J usage is TRBJ2-2; 14 bases map to TRBD2. V shed 3 bases, J shed 4 bases, and the junction held 1 base outside the gene matches. This CDR3 comprises 15 residues. Germline CDR1 reads GTSNPN; CDR2 reads SVGIG (reference sequence).

On this clone itself: Other DNA sequences in this specimen translate into the identical CDR3. The chain links TRBV27 to TRBJ1-3; D gene ambiguous. CDR3 length equals 13 residues. CDR1 and CDR2 (germline): MNHEY, SMNVEV (reference sequence). V was shortened by 3 bases and J by 3 bases, with 6 bases between the two germline ends. The CDR3 spells CASSFQFGNTIYF. DNA for the CDR3: TGTGCCAGCAGTTTTCAGTTTGGAAACACCATATATTTT.

The genes are TRBV5-1 and TRBJ2-7, with 7 bases aligning to TRBD1. The J segment lost 5 bases and the V segment lost 0 bases, leaving 2 bases of the junction unmatched. CDR3 length: 13 amino acids. Germline CDR1 and CDR2: SGHRS and YFSETQ. CDR3 bases: TGCGCCAGCAGCTTGGACAGGGGAAACGAGCAGTACTTC. This gives the protein CASSLDRGNEQYF.

The V call is TRBV7-6, the J call TRBJ1-5; D is ambiguous. V dropped 6 bases and J dropped 2 bases, with 11 bases sitting between them. The CDR3 spans 14 residues. From germline, CDR1 is SGHVS and CDR2 FNYEAQ. Here the CDR3 reads CASSLDSGNQPQHF. CDR3 in DNA: TGTGCCAGCAGTCTCGATTCAGGCAATCAGCCCCAGCATTTT. Looking up the rest from reference TRBV7-6 and TRBJ1-5 gives the full variable domain: GAGVSQSPRYKVTKRGQDVALRCDPISGHVSLYWYRQALGQGPEFLTYFNYEAQQDKSGLPNDRFSAERPEGSISTLTIQRTEQRDSAMYRCASSLDSGNQPQHFGDGTRLSIL.

This clone was found a few times. The genes are TRBV29-1 and TRBJ2-1; 11 nucleotides line up with TRBD2. After removal of 1 base from V and 3 bases from J, the junction contained 8 bases not matched to a gene. CDR3 size: 17 residues. Germline V gene data show CDR1 as SQVTM and CDR2 as ANQGSEA. In DNA, the CDR3 is TGCAGCGTTGAAGCCAGGACTAGCGGGCCCTTCTACAATGAGCAGTTCTTC. Protein sequence: CSVEARTSGPFYNEQFF.

V usage is TRBV5-1 and J usage is TRBJ2-1, with D unresolved. Germline-derived CDR1 and CDR2 are SGHRS and YFSETQ. Trimming took off 0 bases at V and 0 bases at J, with 7 bases between the two ends. The CDR3 loop spans 15 amino acids. CDR3: CASSLDPSSYNEQFF. The CDR3 nucleotides read TGCGCCAGCAGCTTGGACCCCAGCTCCTACAATGAGCAGTTCTTC.

This clone has more than one count but fewer than ten. The V gene is TRBV5-1, the J gene TRBJ2-3; 15 bases fit TRBD2. Trimming took 5 bases from V and 2 from J; bases not matched to a gene: 15. CDR3 size: 20 residues. Germline V gives CDR1 SGHRS, CDR2 YFSETQ. Written as DNA, the CDR3 is TGCGCCAGCAGAAACCCGGGACTAGCGGGAGGCCTACTAAACACAGATACGCAGTATTTT. Its protein product is CASRNPGLAGGLLNTDTQYF.

The sample holds a few counts of this clone. The chain has TRBV5-8 and TRBJ2-3; 10 nucleotides agree with TRBD1. CDR1 SGHTS and CDR2 YDEGEE come from the germline V gene. V shed 2 bases, J shed 4 bases, and the junction held 10 bases outside the gene matches. The CDR3 length is 17 residues. The DNA of the CDR3 is TGTGCCAGCAGCTTAGCCGGGACAGGGGTTTCCGCAGATACGCAGTATTTT. Encoded protein: CASSLAGTGVSADTQYF.

The chain uses TRBV4-1 and TRBJ2-1; D call uncertain. The V end lost 1 base, the J end lost 6 bases, and 13 bases lay between the germline ends. There are 15 residues in the CDR3. In germline, CDR1 is MGHRA, CDR2 YSYEKL. The CDR3 nucleotides are TGCGCCAGCAGCCAAGGGATTCTAGTAGCCAATGAGCAGTTCTTC. Amino acids: CASSQGILVANEQFF.

The gene calls are TRBV7-9 and TRBJ2-3, with TRBD2 matching over 11 bases. CDR1 is SEHNR and CDR2 is FQNEAQ in the germline V gene (reference sequence). Germline trimming cut 3 bases from V and 0 bases from J; bases unmatched to any gene: 2. The CDR3 is made up of 16 amino acids. The CDR3 coding sequence is TGTGCCAGCAGCTTGGGACTAGCGGTTAGCACAGATACGCAGTATTTT. It codes for CASSLGLAVSTDTQYF.

This chain connects TRBV14 to TRBJ2-5; 7 nucleotides align to TRBD2. The CDR3 totals 14 residues. CDR1 is SGHDN, CDR2 FVKESK, per germline. The J segment lost 5 bases and the V segment lost 4 bases, leaving 7 bases of the junction unmatched. The CDR3 coding sequence is TGTGCCAGCAGCCGACTCACCGGGGGGGAGACCCAGTACTTC. Translation gives CASSRLTGGETQYF.

The chain couples TRBV5-4 to TRBJ1-2; D unresolved. Germline V gene lookup returns CDR1 SGHNT and CDR2 YYREEE (reference sequence). The CDR3 covers 14 residues. V was shortened by 4 bases and J by 8 bases, with 18 bases between the two germline ends. CDR3 nucleotides: TGTGCCAGCAGCCCCTTGAGGGAAGGGCTCGGCTACACCTTC. Its protein product is CASSPLREGLGYTF.

The chain employs TRBV15 and TRBJ2-1; 9 bases are a match to TRBD2. Germline loops: CDR1 LNHNV, CDR2 YYDKDF (reference sequence). The V gene end was trimmed by 4 bases and the J gene end by 7 bases; junction bases not matched to a gene: 8. CDR3 length: 15 amino acids. CDR3 protein: CATSKGGGVPNEQFF. In DNA, the CDR3 is TGTGCCACCAGCAAGGGCGGGGGGGTCCCTAATGAGCAGTTCTTC.

V gene TRBV12-5 combines with J gene TRBJ2-2, with D possibly matching TRBD1 (5 bases). The CDR3 runs 16 residues. Trimming removed 1 base from V and 1 base from J, with 10 bases in between. CDR1 and CDR2 (germline): LGHNT, FRNRAP. In DNA form, the CDR3 reads TGTGCTAGTGGTTTGGGTTCCACAGGGAACACCGGGGAGCTGTTTTTT. It codes for CASGLGSTGNTGELFF. The variable domain in full, with the rest retrieved from reference TRBV12-5 and TRBJ2-2, is DARVTQTPRHKVTEMGQEVTMRCQPILGHNTVFWYRQTMMQGLELLAYFRNRAPLDDSGMPKDRFSAEMPDATLATLKIQPSEPRDSAVYFCASGLGSTGNTGELFFGEGSRLTVL.

The rearrangement links TRBV5-1 to TRBJ1-4; tentative D call: TRBD1 (5 bases). Germline V lookup: CDR1 SGHRS, CDR2 YFSETQ. The CDR3 length is 13 residues. V lost 4 bases, J lost 8 bases, and 12 bases lay in between. DNA for the CDR3: TGCGCCAGCAGCCGGGGGGTCGAGGAAAAACTGTTTTTT. This codes for CASSRGVEEKLFF.